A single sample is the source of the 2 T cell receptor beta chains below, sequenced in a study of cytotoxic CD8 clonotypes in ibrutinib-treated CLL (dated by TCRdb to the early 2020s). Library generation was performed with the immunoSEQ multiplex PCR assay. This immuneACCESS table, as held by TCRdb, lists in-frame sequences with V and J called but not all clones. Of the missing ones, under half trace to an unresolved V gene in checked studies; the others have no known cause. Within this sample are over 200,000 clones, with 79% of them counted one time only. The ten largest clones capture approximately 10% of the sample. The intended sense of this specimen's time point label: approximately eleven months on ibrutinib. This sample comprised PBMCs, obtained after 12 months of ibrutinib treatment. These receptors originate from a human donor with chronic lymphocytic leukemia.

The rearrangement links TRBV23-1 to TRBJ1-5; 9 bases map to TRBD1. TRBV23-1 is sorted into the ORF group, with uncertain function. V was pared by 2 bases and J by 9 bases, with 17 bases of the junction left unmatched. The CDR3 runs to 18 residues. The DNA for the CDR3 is TGCGCCAGCAGTCAAGGGTCCGGAACAGGGGGCAATGTATGGCCCCAGCATTTT. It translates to CASSQGSGTGGNVWPQHF.

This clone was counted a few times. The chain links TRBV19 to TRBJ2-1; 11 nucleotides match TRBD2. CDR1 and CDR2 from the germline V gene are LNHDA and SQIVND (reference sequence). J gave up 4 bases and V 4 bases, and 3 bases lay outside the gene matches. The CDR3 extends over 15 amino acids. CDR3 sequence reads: CASSSGTSGYNEQFF. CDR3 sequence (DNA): TGTGCCAGTAGTAGCGGGACTAGCGGATACAATGAGCAGTTCTTC.